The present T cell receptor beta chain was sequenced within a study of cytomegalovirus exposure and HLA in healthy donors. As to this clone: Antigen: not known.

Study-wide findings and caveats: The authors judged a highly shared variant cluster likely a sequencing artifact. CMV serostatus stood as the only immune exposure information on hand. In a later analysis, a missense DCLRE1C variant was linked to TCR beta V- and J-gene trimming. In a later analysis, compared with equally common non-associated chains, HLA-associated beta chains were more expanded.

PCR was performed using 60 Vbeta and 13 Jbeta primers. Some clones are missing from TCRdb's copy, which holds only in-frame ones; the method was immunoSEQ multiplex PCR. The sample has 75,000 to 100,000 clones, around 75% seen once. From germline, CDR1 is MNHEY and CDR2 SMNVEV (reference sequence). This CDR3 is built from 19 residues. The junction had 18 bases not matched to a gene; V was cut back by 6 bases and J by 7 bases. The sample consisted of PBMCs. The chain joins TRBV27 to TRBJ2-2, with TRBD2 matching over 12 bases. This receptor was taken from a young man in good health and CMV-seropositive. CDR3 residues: CASRPRLAGVPWAGGELFF. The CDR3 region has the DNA TGTGCCAGCAGGCCCAGACTAGCGGGGGTCCCCTGGGCTGGCGGGGAGCTGTTTTTT.